This TCR beta chain was documented in a study of human T cells and chemical hapten exposure. The overall study: 2% DPC was applied to approximately 2 cm by approximately 2 cm of upper inner arm skin for sensitization. Points from the study as a whole: The formation of large CDR3 similarity clusters by expanded TCRs significantly exceeded that of controls.

From the RACE reads, TCRdb called clonotypes with MiXCR, one entry per CDR3 protein. The sample includes tens of thousands of distinct CDR3 sequences, 7.5% to 10% of them seen just once. The time point was: patch test 1, 2 weeks after DPC sensitization. Treatment meaning: therapeutic diphenylcyclopropenone sensitization with weekly scalp DPC. This clonotype was picked up a small number of times. Its antigen is not identified. CDR1 and CDR2 (germline): SQVTM, ANQGSEA. V was pared by 4 bases and J by 0 bases, with 10 bases between. The CDR3 is 13 residues long. This chain links TRBV29-1 with TRBJ2-7; tentatively, D is TRBD1 or TRBD2 (7 bases each). The source of this sequence is a woman between 40 and 55 years old with alopecia areata. Some clones in this sample may be carry-over from other donors' samples. The specimen comprised whole blood, sampled in connection with sensitization to the hapten diphenylcyclopropenone (DPC). CDR3 sequence (DNA): TGCAGCGTTGGCAGGGGGGGCTCCTACGAGCAGTACTTC. Protein: CSVGRGGSYEQYF.